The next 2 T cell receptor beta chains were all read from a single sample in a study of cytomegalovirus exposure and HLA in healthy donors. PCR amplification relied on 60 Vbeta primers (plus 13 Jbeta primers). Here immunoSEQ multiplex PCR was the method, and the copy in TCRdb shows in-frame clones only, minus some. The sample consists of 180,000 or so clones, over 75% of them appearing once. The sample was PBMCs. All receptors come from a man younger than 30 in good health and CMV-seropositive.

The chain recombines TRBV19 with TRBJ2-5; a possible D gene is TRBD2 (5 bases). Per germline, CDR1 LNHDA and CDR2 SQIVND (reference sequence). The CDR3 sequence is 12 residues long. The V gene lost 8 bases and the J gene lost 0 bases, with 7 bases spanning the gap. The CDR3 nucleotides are TGTGCCAGTTCGAGGGACCAAGAGACCCAGTACTTC. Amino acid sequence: CASSRDQETQYF.

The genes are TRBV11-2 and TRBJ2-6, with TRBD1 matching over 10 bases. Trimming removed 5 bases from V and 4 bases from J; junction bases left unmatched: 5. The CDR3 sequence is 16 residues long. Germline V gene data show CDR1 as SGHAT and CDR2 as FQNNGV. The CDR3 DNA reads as TGTGCCAGCAGCAAGGACAGGGGGAGAGGGGCCAACGTCCTGACTTTC. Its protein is CASSKDRGRGANVLTF.